This TCR beta chain is from a study of T cell repertoires in cytomegalovirus infection. Study-level background: Public TCR beta signature analysis indicated the presence of both CMV infection and matching HLA type.

Whole-study results and caveats: Summed public TCR beta family frequency identified CMV carriers bearing the relevant HLA. HLA-C-restricted CMV clonotypes gave the most frequent clonotype in two of eight donors.

To note about this clonotype: Antigen specificity is unknown.

TCRdb called the reads again in MiXCR, with one record for every CDR3 protein. The sample carries 200,000 to 300,000 distinct CDR3 sequences, roughly 13% recorded once. The receptor comes from a human donor in good health (CMV status not recorded). Some clones in this sample may be carry-over from other donors' samples. The source material was PBMCs.

Here the CDR3 reads CASSLGTGLLDTQYF. The DNA of the CDR3 is TGCGCCAGCAGCTTGGGGACCGGGTTGTTGGATACGCAGTATTTT. V is TRBV5-1 and J is TRBJ2-3; D gene uncertain. The CDR3 is 15 amino acids. V was trimmed by 0 bases and J by 6 bases, leaving 14 bases between them. CDR1 SGHRS and CDR2 YFSETQ come from the germline V gene.